This T cell receptor beta chain appears in the sequencing data of a study of response to subunit inactivated influenza vaccine. Using its own MiXCR run on the RT-PCR reads, TCRdb lists one record per CDR3 protein. In the table there are about 540,000 distinct CDR3 sequences, under 25% of which are singletons. V was shortened by 6 bases and J by 3 bases, with 5 bases between the two germline ends. This CDR3 contains 12 residues. Germline V gives CDR1 MDHEN, CDR2 SYDVKM. This sample also appeared in a second study, on T cells expressing NK-cell markers. In that study: Production of TCR beta cDNA relied on 5'RACE template switching with UMIs. Seven donors tested HCMV-seropositive and one tested seronegative among the eight sequenced. The dominant NKG2C+ clonotypes represented about 1.0-8% of CD8+ T cells in over 5 donors.

This sequence joins TRBV28 and TRBJ2-2; D unclear. The receptor comes from a man in his fifties or sixties who received an inactivated influenza vaccine. The sequencing used CD4+ T cells sorted from PBMCs, collected roughly 13 days after vaccination. The CDR3 nucleotides read TGTGCCAGCAGGAAGTACACCGGGGAGCTGTTTTTT. Translating it yields CASRKYTGELFF.